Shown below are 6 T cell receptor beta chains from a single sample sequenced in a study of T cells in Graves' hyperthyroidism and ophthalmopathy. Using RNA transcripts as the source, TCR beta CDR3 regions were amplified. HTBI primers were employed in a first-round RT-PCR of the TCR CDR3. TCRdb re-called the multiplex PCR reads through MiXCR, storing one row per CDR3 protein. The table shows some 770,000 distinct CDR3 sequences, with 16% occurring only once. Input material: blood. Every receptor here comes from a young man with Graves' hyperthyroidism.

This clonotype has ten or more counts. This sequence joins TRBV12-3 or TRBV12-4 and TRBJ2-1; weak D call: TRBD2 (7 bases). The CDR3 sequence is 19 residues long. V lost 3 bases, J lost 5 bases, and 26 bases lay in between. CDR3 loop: CASSFTPLVGGRSNNEQFF. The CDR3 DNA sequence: TGTGCCAGCAGTTTCACTCCCCTGGTCGGGGGGCGATCGAACAATGAGCAGTTCTTC.

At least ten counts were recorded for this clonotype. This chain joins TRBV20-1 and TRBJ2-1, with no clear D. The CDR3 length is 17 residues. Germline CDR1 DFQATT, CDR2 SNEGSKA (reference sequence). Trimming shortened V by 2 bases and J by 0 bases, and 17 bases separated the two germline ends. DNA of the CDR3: TGCAGTGCTAGAACCCCGAGACTCCAGAGCTCCTACAATGAGCAGTTCTTC. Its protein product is CSARTPRLQSSYNEQFF.

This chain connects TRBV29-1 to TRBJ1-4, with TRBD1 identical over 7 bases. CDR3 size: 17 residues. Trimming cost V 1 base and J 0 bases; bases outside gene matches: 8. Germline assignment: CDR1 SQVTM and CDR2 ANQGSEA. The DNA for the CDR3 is TGCAGCGTTGAAGCCCCGGACAGGACGGCAACTAATGAAAAACTGTTTTTT. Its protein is CSVEAPDRTATNEKLFF.

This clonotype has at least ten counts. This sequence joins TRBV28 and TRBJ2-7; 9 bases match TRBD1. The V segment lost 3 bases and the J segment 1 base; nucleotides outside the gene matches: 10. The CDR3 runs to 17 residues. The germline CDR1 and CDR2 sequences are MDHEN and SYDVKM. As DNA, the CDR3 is TGTGCCAGCAGTTTTCTTCCCCGACAGGGGGGTTCCTACGAGCAGTACTTC. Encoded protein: CASSFLPRQGGSYEQYF.

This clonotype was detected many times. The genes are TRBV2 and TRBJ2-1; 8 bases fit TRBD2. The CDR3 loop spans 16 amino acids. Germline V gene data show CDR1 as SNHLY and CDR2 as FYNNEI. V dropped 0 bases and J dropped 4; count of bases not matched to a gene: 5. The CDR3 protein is CASSEALQRGYNEQFF. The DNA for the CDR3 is TGTGCCAGCAGTGAAGCGCTTCAGCGGGGGTACAATGAGCAGTTCTTC.

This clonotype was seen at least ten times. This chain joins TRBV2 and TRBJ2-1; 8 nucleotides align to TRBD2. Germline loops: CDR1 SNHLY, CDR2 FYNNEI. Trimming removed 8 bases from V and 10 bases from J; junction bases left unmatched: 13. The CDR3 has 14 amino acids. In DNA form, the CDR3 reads TGTGCCAGCGCCCGGACTAGCAGCCGGGGGGAGCAGTTCTTC. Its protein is CASARTSSRGEQFF.